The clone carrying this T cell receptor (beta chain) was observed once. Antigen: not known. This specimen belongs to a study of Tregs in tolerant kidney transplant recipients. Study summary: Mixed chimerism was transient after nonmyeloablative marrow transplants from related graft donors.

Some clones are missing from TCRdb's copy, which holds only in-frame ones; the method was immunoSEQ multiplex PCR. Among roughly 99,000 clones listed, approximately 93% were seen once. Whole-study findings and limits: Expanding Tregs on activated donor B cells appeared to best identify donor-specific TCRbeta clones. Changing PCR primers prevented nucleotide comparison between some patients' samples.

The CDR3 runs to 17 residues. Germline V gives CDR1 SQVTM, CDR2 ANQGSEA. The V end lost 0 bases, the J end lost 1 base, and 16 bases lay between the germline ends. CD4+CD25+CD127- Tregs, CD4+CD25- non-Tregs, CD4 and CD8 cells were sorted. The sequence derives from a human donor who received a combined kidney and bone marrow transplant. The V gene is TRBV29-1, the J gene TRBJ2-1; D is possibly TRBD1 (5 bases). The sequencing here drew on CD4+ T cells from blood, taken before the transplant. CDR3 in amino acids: CSVEDGVRVGSYNEQFF. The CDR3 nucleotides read TGCAGCGTTGAAGATGGGGTCAGGGTCGGGTCCTACAATGAGCAGTTCTTC.